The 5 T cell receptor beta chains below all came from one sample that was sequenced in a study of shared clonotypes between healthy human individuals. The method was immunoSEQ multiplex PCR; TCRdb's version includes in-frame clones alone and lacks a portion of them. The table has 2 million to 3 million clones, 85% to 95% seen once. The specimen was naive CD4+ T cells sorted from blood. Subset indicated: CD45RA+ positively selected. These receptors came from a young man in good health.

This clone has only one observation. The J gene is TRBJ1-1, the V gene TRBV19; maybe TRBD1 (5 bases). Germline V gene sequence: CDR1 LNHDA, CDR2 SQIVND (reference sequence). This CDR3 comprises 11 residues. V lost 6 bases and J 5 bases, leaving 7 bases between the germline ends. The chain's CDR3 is CASRYRTEAFF. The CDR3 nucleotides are TGTGCCAGTAGGTACAGGACTGAAGCTTTCTTT.

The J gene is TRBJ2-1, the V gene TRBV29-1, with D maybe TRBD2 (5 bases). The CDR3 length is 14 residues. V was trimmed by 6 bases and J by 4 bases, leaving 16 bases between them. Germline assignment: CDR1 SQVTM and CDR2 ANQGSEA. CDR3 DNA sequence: TGCAGCGTGGGCGGCGGACTTATATACAATGAGCAGTTCTTC. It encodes CSVGGGLIYNEQFF.

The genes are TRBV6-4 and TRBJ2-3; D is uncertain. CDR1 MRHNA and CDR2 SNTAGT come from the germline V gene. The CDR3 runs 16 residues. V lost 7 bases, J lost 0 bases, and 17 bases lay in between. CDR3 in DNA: TGTGCCAGCAAGCCCTCGGCACACCCTAGCACAGATACGCAGTATTTT. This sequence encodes CASKPSAHPSTDTQYF.

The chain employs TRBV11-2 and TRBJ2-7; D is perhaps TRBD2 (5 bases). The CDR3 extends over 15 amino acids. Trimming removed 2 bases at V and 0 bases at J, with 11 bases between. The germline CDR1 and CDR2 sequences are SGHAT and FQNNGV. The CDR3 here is CASSLSAALSYEQYF. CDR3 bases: TGTGCCAGCAGCTTATCAGCGGCCCTCTCCTACGAGCAGTACTTC.

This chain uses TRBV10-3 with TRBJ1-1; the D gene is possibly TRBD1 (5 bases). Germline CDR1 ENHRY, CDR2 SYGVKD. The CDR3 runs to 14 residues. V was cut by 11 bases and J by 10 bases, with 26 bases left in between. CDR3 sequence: CAATPYGGLGAAFF. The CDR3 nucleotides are TGTGCCGCCACACCCTACGGGGGTCTAGGGGCAGCTTTCTTT.